This T cell receptor (beta chain) was sequenced in a study of CD8 T cells in ankylosing spondylitis. J was trimmed by 2 bases and V by 8 bases; bases with no gene match: 7. Germline CDR1 is DFQATT and CDR2 is SNEGSKA (reference sequence). The CDR3 covers 14 residues. TCRdb recomputed calls from the 5' RACE reads with MiXCR, one row per CDR3 protein. The profile shows some 800,000 distinct CDR3 sequences, approximately 12% of them singletons. Study results and caveats: Significantly higher representation of disease-linked clones was reported for matched ankylosing spondylitis synovial fluid. A number of the motif variants had already been described in reactive arthritis synovial fluid and blood. In ankylosing spondylitis blood, a motif of roughly eight highly homologous TCR beta variants appeared characteristic.

This clonotype appeared a few times. As yet, its antigen is unknown. The sample was blood, either unsorted or a sorted T cell fraction (not recorded which). This chain links TRBV20-1 with TRBJ2-1, with 9 bases fitting TRBD1. The sequence came from a male donor with ankylosing spondylitis. This CDR3 reads CSFLDRGTYNEQFF. The CDR3 region has the DNA TGCAGTTTCCTCGACAGGGGGACCTACAATGAGCAGTTCTTC.